These T cell receptor beta chains were read from a single sample in a study of blood T cell repertoires in COVID-19. This table comes from immunoSEQ multiplex PCR, and its TCRdb copy is limited to in-frame clones, with some not included. The sample lists 25,000 to 35,000 clones, roughly 94% occurring once. The sequenced sample consisted of peripheral blood. The receptors were sampled from a man aged 50 to 60 with active COVID-19. The CDR3 runs from the conserved cysteine through the conserved F or W. Fields, in order: J gene, clone size, D gene, V gene, CDR3 DNA, CDR3 protein. The D gene is left open where the match is weak. Clone size is not always given. Where it is, it says once, few, many or a class for expanded clones.

J: TRBJ1-1; size: -; D: -; V: TRBV19; DNA: TGTGCCAGTAGTAGGCGGGGAGGGGACACTGAAGCTTTCTTT; CDR3: CASSRRGGDTEAFF
J: TRBJ1-1; size: -; D: TRBD1; V: TRBV19; DNA: TGTGCCAGTATGGGGACAGGCCTGAACACTGAAGCTTTCTTT; CDR3: CASMGTGLNTEAFF
J: TRBJ2-1; size: -; D: -; V: TRBV5-1; DNA: TGCGCCAGCAGCTTGGACAGCCCAAACTACAATGAGCAGTTCTTC; CDR3: CASSLDSPNYNEQFF
J: TRBJ1-6; size: -; D: -; V: TRBV14; DNA: TGTGCCAGCAGCCTAAGCGGCTGGAGTAATTCACCCCTCCACTTT; CDR3: CASSLSGWSNSPLHF
J: TRBJ1-6; size: -; D: -; V: TRBV30; DNA: TGTGCCTGGAGTGTAAGGGGTAATTCACCCCTCCACTTT; CDR3: CAWSVRGNSPLHF
J: TRBJ2-1; size: -; D: TRBD2; V: TRBV5-6; DNA: TGTGCCAGCAGCCCAGAGACTAGCGGGAGCTATGAGCAGTTCTTC; CDR3: CASSPETSGSYEQFF
J: TRBJ2-1; size: -; D: TRBD1; V: TRBV29-1; DNA: TGCAGCGTAATCAAATCCCGGGACAGGGTTTTCAATGAGCAGTTCTTC; CDR3: CSVIKSRDRVFNEQFF
J: TRBJ1-2; size: -; D: -; V: TRBV7-3; DNA: TGTGCCAGCAGTGTAGGGGCAGGGGCAGGTGGCTACACCTTC; CDR3: CASSVGAGAGGYTF
J: TRBJ1-5; size: -; D: -; V: TRBV24-1; DNA: TGTGCCACCAGTGACGCGGACAGAAGTTATCAGCCCCAGCATTTT; CDR3: CATSDADRSYQPQHF
J: TRBJ2-5; size: -; D: TRBD1; V: TRBV18; DNA: TGTGCCAGCTCACCACCGGGACAGAGACAAGAGACCCAGTACTTC; CDR3: CASSPPGQRQETQYF
J: TRBJ1-1; size: -; D: -; V: TRBV5-1; DNA: TGCGCCAGCAGCTCAGGGGTGGACACTGAAGCTTTCTTT; CDR3: CASSSGVDTEAFF
J: TRBJ2-3; size: -; D: TRBD2; V: TRBV20-1; DNA: TGCAGTGCTAGTTTCCAGCGGGGGCCCCCTTCCACAGATACGCAGTATTTT; CDR3: CSASFQRGPPSTDTQYF
J: TRBJ2-2; size: few; D: TRBD1; V: TRBV27; DNA: TGTGCCAGCAGTTTGATAGGGACAGGCTTTGATGGGGAGCTGTTTTTT; CDR3: CASSLIGTGFDGELFF
J: TRBJ2-3; size: once; D: -; V: TRBV6-4; DNA: TGTGCCAGCAGTCCCACTGGTGGTTCAGATACGCAGTATTTT; CDR3: CASSPTGGSDTQYF
J: TRBJ2-1; size: once; D: TRBD2; V: TRBV5-1; DNA: TGCGCCAGCAGCTTGGGGCTCCCGGGGACTAGCTCCTACAATGAGCAGTTCTTC; CDR3: CASSLGLPGTSSYNEQFF
J: TRBJ1-2; size: -; D: TRBD1; V: TRBV12-3/TRBV12-4; DNA: TGTGCCAGCAGCCCTCCAGGGGGCGGTGGCTACACCTTC; CDR3: CASSPPGGGGYTF
J: TRBJ1-2; size: -; D: -; V: TRBV7-9; DNA: TGTGCCAGCAGCCCCGGGGGGGCGGGCTATGGCTACACCTTC; CDR3: CASSPGGAGYGYTF
J: TRBJ2-7; size: -; D: TRBD2; V: TRBV11-2; DNA: TGTGCCAGCAGGGGGAGGGACTACGAGCAGTACTTC; CDR3: CASRGRDYEQYF
J: TRBJ1-1; size: few; D: -; V: TRBV7-6; DNA: TGTGCCAGCAGCTACTCACTGAACACTGAAGCTTTCTTT; CDR3: CASSYSLNTEAFF